The entry that follows covers one T cell receptor (beta chain) sequence. Other nucleotide sequences from this sample produce the same CDR3. The record originates from a study of PD-L1 blockade in urothelial cancer. CDR3 size: 15 residues. From germline, CDR1 is MNHEY and CDR2 SVGAGI. J was trimmed by 3 bases and V by 2 bases; bases with no gene match: 4. This table comes from immunoSEQ multiplex PCR, and its TCRdb copy is limited to in-frame clones, with some not included. The sample lists about 55,000 clones, about 80% occurring once. The receptor comes from a man aged 70 or older with urothelial cancer. The rearrangement joins TRBV6-5 to TRBJ2-1; 7 bases are a match to TRBD2. This specimen consisted of PBMCs, obtained around atezolizumab (anti-PD-L1) treatment. The CDR3 DNA follows: TGTGCCAGCAGTTACGGAGCGGGACTCTACAATGAGCAGTTCTTC. It translates to CASSYGAGLYNEQFF.